This TCR beta chain was documented in a study of T cells in localized non-small cell lung cancer. Libraries were prepared by immunoSEQ multiplex PCR; TCRdb keeps only in-frame clonotypes and omits some of them. The sample carries roughly 13,000 clones, roughly 87% recorded once. Remarks on this clone: As yet, its antigen is unknown.

Findings and limits, study-wide: Turning up in adjacent lung were a median approximately 50 of the top 100 tumor clones.

V lost 1 base to trimming and J lost 10 bases; unmatched junction nucleotides: 10. Germline V gene data show CDR1 as MNHNS and CDR2 as SASEGT. CDR3 length: 15 amino acids. This specimen was peripheral blood mononuclear cells, taken before any cancer treatment. The chain has TRBV6-1 and TRBJ2-1; 7 nucleotides line up with TRBD2. This sequence originates from a man aged 40 to 69 with stage III lung adenocarcinoma. The CDR3 sequence is CASSEVGGGPGEQFF. The CDR3 coding sequence is TGTGCCAGCAGTGAAGTCGGGGGAGGGCCAGGAGAGCAGTTCTTC.